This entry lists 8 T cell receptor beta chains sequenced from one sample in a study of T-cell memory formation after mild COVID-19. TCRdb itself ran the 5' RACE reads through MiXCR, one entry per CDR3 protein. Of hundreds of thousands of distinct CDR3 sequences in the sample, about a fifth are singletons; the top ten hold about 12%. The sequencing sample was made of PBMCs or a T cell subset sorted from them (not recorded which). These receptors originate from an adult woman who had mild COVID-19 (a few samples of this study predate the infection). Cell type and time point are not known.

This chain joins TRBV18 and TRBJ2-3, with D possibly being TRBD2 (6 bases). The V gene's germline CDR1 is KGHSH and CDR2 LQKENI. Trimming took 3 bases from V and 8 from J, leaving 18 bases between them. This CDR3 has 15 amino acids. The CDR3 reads CASSPPGGKHATQYF. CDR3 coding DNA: TGTGCCAGCTCACCCCCTGGCGGGAAGCACGCTACGCAGTATTTT. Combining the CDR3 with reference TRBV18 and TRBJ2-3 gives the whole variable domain NAGVMQNPRHLVRRRGQEARLRCSPMKGHSHVYWYRQLPEEGLKFMVYLQKENIIDESGMPKERFSAEFPKEGPSILRIQQVVRGDSAAYFCASSPPGGKHATQYFGPGTRLTVL.

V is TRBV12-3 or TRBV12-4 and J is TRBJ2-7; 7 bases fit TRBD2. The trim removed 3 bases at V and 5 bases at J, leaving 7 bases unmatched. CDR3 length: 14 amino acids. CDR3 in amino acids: CASSFGGSYDEQYF. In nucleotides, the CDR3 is TGTGCCAGCAGTTTCGGGGGGAGCTACGACGAGCAGTACTTC.

The CDR3 region has the DNA TGCGCCAGCAGCGAAGGGACCGGTAATAGGGATGAGCAGTTCTTC. As protein: CASSEGTGNRDEQFF. J is TRBJ2-1 and V is TRBV5-1, with D perhaps assigned TRBD1 or TRBD2 (5 bases each). Trimming stripped 4 bases from V and 8 bases from J, with 19 bases between. Germline values: CDR1 SGHRS, CDR2 YFSETQ. The CDR3 is made up of 15 amino acids.

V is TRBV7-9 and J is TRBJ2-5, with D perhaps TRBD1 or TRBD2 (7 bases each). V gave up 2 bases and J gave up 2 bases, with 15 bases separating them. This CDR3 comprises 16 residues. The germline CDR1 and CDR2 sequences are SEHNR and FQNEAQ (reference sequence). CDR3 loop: CASSLRRGTVQETQYF. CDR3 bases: TGTGCCAGCAGCTTAAGGCGGGGGACAGTACAAGAGACCCAGTACTTC.

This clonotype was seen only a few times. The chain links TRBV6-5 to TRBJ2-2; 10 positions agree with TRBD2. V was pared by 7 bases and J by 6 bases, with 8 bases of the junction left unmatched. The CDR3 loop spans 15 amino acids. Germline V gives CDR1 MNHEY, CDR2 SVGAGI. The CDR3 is CASMMSGRAPGELFF. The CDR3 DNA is TGTGCCAGCATGATGAGCGGGAGGGCCCCCGGGGAGCTGTTTTTT.

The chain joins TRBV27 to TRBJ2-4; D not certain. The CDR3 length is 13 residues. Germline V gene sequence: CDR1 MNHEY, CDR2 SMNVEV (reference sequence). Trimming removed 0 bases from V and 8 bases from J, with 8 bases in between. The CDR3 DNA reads TGTGCCAGCAGTTTATCGAGGTTCCACATTCAGTACTTC. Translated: CASSLSRFHIQYF.

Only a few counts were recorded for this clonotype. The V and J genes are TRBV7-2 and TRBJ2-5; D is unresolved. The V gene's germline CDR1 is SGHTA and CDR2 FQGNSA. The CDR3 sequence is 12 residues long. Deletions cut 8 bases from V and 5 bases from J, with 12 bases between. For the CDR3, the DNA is TGTGCCAGCCTCCGGTATGGGGAGACCCAGTACTTC. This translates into CASLRYGETQYF.

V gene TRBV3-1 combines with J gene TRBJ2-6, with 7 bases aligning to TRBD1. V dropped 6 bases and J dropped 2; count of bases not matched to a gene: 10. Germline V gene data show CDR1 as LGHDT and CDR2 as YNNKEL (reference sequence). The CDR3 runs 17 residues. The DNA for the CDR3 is TGTGCCAGCAGACCGGGACAGATAGTCCCTGGGGCCAACGTCCTGACTTTC. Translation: CASRPGQIVPGANVLTF.